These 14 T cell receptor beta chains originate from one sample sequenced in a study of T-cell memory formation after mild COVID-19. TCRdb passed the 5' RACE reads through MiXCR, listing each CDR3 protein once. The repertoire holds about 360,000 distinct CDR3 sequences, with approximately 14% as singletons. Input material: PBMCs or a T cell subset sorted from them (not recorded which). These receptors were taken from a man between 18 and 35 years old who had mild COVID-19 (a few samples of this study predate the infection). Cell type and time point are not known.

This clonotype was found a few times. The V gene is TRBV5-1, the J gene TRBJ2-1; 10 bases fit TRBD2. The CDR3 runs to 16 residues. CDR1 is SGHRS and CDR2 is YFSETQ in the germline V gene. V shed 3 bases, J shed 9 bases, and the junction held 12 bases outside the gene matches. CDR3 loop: CASSWGSGGAEVEQFF. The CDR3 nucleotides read TGCGCCAGCAGCTGGGGGAGCGGGGGGGCTGAAGTTGAGCAGTTCTTC.

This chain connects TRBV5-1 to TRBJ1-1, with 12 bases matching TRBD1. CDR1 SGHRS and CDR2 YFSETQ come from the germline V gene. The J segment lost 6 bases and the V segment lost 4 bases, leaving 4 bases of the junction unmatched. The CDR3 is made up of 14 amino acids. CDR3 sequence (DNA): TGCGCCAGCAGCCCGGGACAGGGGGCCGCTGAAGCTTTCTTT. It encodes CASSPGQGAAEAFF.

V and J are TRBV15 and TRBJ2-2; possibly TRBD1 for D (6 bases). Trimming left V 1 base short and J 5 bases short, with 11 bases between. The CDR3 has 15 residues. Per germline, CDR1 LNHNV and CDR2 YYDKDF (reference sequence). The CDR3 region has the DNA TGTGCCACCAGCAGAGCAGGGGTTGGGACCGGGGAGCTGTTTTTT. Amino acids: CATSRAGVGTGELFF.

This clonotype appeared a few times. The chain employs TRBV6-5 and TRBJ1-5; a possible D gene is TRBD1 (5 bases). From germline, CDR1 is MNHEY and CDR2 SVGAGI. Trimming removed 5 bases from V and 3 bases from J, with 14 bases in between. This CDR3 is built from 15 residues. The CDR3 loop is CASSKTGGFNQPQHF. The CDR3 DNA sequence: TGTGCCAGCAGTAAAACGGGGGGTTTCAATCAGCCCCAGCATTTT.

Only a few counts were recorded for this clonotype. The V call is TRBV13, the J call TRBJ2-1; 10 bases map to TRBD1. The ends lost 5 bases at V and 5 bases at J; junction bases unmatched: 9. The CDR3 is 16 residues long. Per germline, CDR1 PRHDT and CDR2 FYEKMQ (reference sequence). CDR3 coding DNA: TGTGCCAGCAGCCCCCGGGACAGGGGTTTTCACAATGAGCAGTTCTTC. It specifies CASSPRDRGFHNEQFF.

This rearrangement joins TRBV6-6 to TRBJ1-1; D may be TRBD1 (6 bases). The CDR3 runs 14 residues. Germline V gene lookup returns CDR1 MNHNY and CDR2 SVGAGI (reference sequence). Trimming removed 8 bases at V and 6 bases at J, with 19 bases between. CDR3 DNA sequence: TGTGCCAGCGGGGGGACCTTTGCAGGGGCTGAAGCTTTCTTT. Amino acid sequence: CASGGTFAGAEAFF.

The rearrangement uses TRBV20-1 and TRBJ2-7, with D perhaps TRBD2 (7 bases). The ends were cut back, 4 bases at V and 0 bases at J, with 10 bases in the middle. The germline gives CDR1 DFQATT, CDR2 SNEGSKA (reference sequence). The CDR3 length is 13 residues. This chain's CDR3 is CSANGGLSYEQYV. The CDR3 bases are TGCAGTGCTAACGGGGGGCTCTCCTACGAGCAGTACGTC.

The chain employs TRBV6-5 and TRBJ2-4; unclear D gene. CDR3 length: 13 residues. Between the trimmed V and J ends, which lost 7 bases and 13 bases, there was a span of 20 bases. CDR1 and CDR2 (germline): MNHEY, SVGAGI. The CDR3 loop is CASILRKERKQYF. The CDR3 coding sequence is TGTGCCAGCATCTTACGGAAGGAACGCAAGCAGTACTTC.

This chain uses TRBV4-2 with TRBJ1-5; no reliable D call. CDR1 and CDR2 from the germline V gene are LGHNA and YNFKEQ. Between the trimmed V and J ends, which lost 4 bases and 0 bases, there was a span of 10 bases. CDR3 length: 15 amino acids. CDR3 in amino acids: CASSPQRYSNQPQHF. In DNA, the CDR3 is TGTGCCAGCAGCCCCCAAAGATATAGCAATCAGCCCCAGCATTTT.

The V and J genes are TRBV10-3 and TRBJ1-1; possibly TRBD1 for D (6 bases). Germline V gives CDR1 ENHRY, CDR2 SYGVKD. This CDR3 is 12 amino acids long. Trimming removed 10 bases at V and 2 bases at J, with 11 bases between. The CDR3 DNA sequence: TGTGCCACCGAGGGGGTAAACACTGAAGCTTTCTTT. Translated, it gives CATEGVNTEAFF.

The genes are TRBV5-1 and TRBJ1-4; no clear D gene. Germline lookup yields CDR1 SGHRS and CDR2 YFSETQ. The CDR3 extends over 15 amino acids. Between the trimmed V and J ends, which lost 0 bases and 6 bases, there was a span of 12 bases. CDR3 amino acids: CASSLVSGFYEKLFF. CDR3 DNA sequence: TGCGCCAGCAGCTTGGTCTCCGGGTTTTATGAAAAACTGTTTTTT.

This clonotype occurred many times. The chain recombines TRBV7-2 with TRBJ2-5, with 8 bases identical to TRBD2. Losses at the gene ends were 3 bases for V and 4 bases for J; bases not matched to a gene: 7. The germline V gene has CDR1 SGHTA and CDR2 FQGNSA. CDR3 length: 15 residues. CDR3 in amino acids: CASSFYSGSPETQYF. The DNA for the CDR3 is TGTGCCAGCAGCTTCTACAGCGGGAGCCCAGAGACCCAGTACTTC. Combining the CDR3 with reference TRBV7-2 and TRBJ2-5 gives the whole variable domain GAGVSQSPSNKVTEKGKDVELRCDPISGHTALYWYRQSLGQGLEFLIYFQGNSAPDKSGLPSDRFSAERTGGSVSTLTIQRTQQEDSAVYLCASSFYSGSPETQYFGPGTRLLVL.

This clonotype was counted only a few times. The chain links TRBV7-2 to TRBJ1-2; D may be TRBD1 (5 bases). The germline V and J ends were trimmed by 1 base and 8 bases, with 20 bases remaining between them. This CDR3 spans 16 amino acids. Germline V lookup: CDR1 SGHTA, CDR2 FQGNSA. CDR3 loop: CASSLVGGTPMDGYTF. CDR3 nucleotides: TGTGCCAGCAGCTTAGTCGGCGGGACCCCGATGGACGGCTACACCTTC.

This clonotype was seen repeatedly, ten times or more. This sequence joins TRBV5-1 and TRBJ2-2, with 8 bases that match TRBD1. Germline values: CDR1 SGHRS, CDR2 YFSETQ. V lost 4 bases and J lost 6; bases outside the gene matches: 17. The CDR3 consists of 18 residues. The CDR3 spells CASSATLQGTGGAGELFF. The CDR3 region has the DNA TGCGCCAGCAGCGCAACACTTCAGGGGACAGGTGGAGCCGGGGAGCTGTTTTTT.